These 9 T cell receptor beta chains share one sample of origin, sequenced in a study of blood T cell repertoires in COVID-19. TCRdb's copy holds only in-frame clones and misses some; the assay was immunoSEQ multiplex PCR. Among 330,000 or so clones listed, roughly nine tenths were seen once. The sample taken for sequencing was peripheral blood. The receptors shown here come from a woman aged 55 to 70 with COVID-19, enrolled during active disease.

V and J are TRBV5-1 and TRBJ1-1; D might be TRBD1 (5 bases). The CDR3 covers 15 residues. Germline V lookup: CDR1 SGHRS, CDR2 YFSETQ. The V end was cut by 4 bases, the J end by 4 bases, with 17 bases between. CDR3 residues: CASSPAQVSGTEAFF. The DNA of the CDR3 is TGCGCCAGCAGCCCCGCACAGGTTTCGGGCACTGAAGCTTTCTTT.

The chain has TRBV5-5 and TRBJ2-7; 7 nucleotides match TRBD2. After removal of 2 bases from V and 1 base from J, the junction contained 9 bases not matched to a gene. The CDR3 is made up of 16 amino acids. Germline V gene sequence: CDR1 SGHKS, CDR2 YYEKEE (reference sequence). For the CDR3, the DNA is TGTGCCAGCAGCTTTGGGGGGGACGGTGGTTCCTACGAGCAGTACTTC. This translates into CASSFGGDGGSYEQYF.

The chain has TRBV27 and TRBJ2-6, with D maybe TRBD2 (5 bases). Germline V gene lookup returns CDR1 MNHEY and CDR2 SMNVEV (reference sequence). The length of the CDR3 is 14 residues. Trimming stripped 5 bases from V and 1 base from J, with 6 bases between. CDR3 sequence: CASSGSSGANVLTF. The CDR3 nucleotides read TGTGCCAGCAGTGGGAGTTCTGGGGCCAACGTCCTGACTTTC.

This clone was detected a few times. The genes are TRBV12-3 or TRBV12-4 and TRBJ2-3, with a tentative D call TRBD2 (5 bases). Trimming removed 7 bases at V and 2 bases at J, with 10 bases between. The CDR3 length is 13 residues. The CDR3 DNA follows: TGTGCCAGCACTCCCCGGGACACAGATACGCAGTATTTT. It translates to CASTPRDTDTQYF.

In DNA form, the CDR3 reads TGCGCCAGCACCGCGGGTCCCCCGCACACTGAAGCTTTCTTT. Residues: CASTAGPPHTEAFF. This sequence joins TRBV5-1 and TRBJ1-1; D gene ambiguous. Trimming took 6 bases from V and 3 from J, leaving 15 bases between them. The CDR3 runs 14 residues. The germline CDR1 and CDR2 sequences are SGHRS and YFSETQ. The variable domain in full, completed from reference TRBV5-1 and TRBJ1-1, reads KAGVTQTPRYLIKTRGQQVTLSCSPISGHRSVSWYQQTPGQGLQFLFEYFSETQRNKGNFPGRFSGRQFSNSRSEMNVSTLELGDSALYLCASTAGPPHTEAFFGQGTRLTVV.

The chain recombines TRBV7-9 with TRBJ2-3; D might be TRBD2 (7 bases). V was trimmed by 3 bases and J by 5 bases, leaving 18 bases between them. This CDR3 spans 16 amino acids. Germline assignment: CDR1 SEHNR and CDR2 FQNEAQ (reference sequence). CDR3 DNA sequence: TGTGCCAGCAGCTTCCCGAGCACGGGGGGCGGAGATACGCAGTATTTT. Its protein is CASSFPSTGGGDTQYF.

The chain carries TRBV7-3 and TRBJ2-3; 8 nucleotides agree with TRBD2. The CDR3 totals 15 residues. Germline lookup yields CDR1 SGHTA and CDR2 FQGTGA. Trimming removed 4 bases from V and 1 base from J; junction bases left unmatched: 4. DNA of the CDR3: TGTGCCAGCAGCTCTCGGCGGGGGGGCACAGATACGCAGTATTTT. It translates to CASSSRRGGTDTQYF.

The chain couples TRBV7-3 to TRBJ2-5; 10 bases are a match to TRBD2. Trimming removed 5 bases from V and 4 bases from J; junction bases left unmatched: 1. Germline values: CDR1 SGHTA, CDR2 FQGTGA. The CDR3 sequence is 13 residues long. As DNA, the CDR3 is TGTGCCAGCAGCCCTAGCGGGGGAGAGACCCAGTACTTC. Translating gives CASSPSGGETQYF.

This clone came up once. The rearrangement joins TRBV5-1 to TRBJ1-4, with D possibly matching TRBD1 (5 bases). Trimming took 0 bases from V and 3 from J, leaving 9 bases between them. The CDR3 totals 15 residues. Germline CDR1 and CDR2: SGHRS and YFSETQ. CDR3 nucleotides: TGCGCCAGCAGCTTGGAGGGCAGGGCTAATGAAAAACTGTTTTTT. Translating it yields CASSLEGRANEKLFF.